One sample yielded the 9 T cell receptor beta chains listed below, sequenced in a study of shared clonotypes between healthy human individuals. Data came from immunoSEQ multiplex PCR; TCRdb stores just in-frame clones and leaves some out. Here the sample spans roughly 2,500,000 clones, 80% to 95% being singletons. The sequenced material came from naive CD4+ T cells from PBMCs. As for subset: CD45RA+ positively selected. Receptor source: a man younger than 35 in good health. Some clones in this sample may be carry-over from other donors' samples.

CDR3 region: CASSPTPQDSYGYTF. CDR3 in DNA: TGTGCCAGCAGTCCAACCCCGCAAGACAGCTATGGCTACACCTTC. The gene calls are TRBV6-1 and TRBJ1-2, with TRBD1 as a possible D gene (5 bases). Trimming stripped 5 bases from V and 4 bases from J, with 17 bases between. CDR1 MNHNS and CDR2 SASEGT come from the germline V gene. This CDR3 contains 15 residues.

The V and J genes are TRBV18 and TRBJ2-7; a possible D gene is TRBD1 (6 bases). The CDR3 has 17 residues. Germline-derived CDR1 and CDR2 are KGHSH and LQKENI. V gave up 1 base and J gave up 4 bases, with 20 bases separating them. CDR3 nucleotides: TGTGCCAGCTCACCACTGGTTGTCGCAGGGGCTCAGTACGAGCAGTACTTC. It specifies CASSPLVVAGAQYEQYF.

The chain joins TRBV29-1 to TRBJ1-2; the match to TRBD1 covers 8 bases. The CDR3 has 15 amino acids. With V trimmed by 4 bases and J by 4 bases, 11 bases remained unmatched. Germline loops: CDR1 SQVTM, CDR2 ANQGSEA. The CDR3, as DNA: TGCAGCGTTGTGGGACTTCGACAGGGGAGCTATGGCTACACCTTC. It translates to CSVVGLRQGSYGYTF.

As regards this clone: Other nucleotide sequences in the sample specify the same CDR3. The rearrangement joins TRBV19 to TRBJ2-7; the match to TRBD1 covers 8 bases. The V segment lost 4 bases and the J segment 2 bases; nucleotides outside the gene matches: 1. The CDR3 runs to 13 residues. Germline V CDR1 and CDR2: LNHDA, SQIVND (reference sequence). The CDR3 sequence: CASSTQGAYEQYF. The CDR3 DNA reads TGTGCCAGTAGTACACAGGGGGCCTACGAGCAGTACTTC. Full variable domain (rest looked up from reference TRBV19 and TRBJ2-7): DGGITQSPKYLFRKEGQNVTLSCEQNLNHDAMYWYRQDPGQGLRLIYYSQIVNDFQKGDIAEGYSVSREKKESFPLTVTSAQKNPTAFYLCASSTQGAYEQYFGPGTRLTVT.

V and J are TRBV25-1 and TRBJ1-3; no reliable D call. This CDR3 spans 13 amino acids. V was trimmed by 4 bases and J by 4 bases, leaving 8 bases between them. In germline, CDR1 is MGHDK, CDR2 SYGVNS. The chain's CDR3 is CASSGQIGNTIYF. CDR3 coding DNA: TGTGCCAGCAGTGGGCAGATCGGAAACACCATATATTTT.

The V gene is TRBV4-3, the J gene TRBJ2-1, with D perhaps TRBD1 or TRBD2 (5 bases each). The CDR3 runs to 16 residues. Per the germline V gene, CDR1 is LGHNA and CDR2 is YSLEER. With 0 bases removed from V and 7 bases from J, the gap between germline ends came to 16 bases. CDR3 loop: CASSQDIRGSGNEQFF. The CDR3 region has the DNA TGCGCCAGCAGCCAAGATATAAGGGGCTCGGGGAATGAGCAGTTCTTC.

The CDR3 DNA reads TGTGCCAGCAGCCCACCTGGGGGGACAGGGCGGACCTATGGCTACACCTTC. Its translation is CASSPPGGTGRTYGYTF. The J gene is TRBJ1-2, the V gene TRBV7-2; TRBD1 agrees at 9 bases. The ends lost 5 bases at V and 4 bases at J; junction bases unmatched: 14. The V gene's germline CDR1 is SGHTA and CDR2 FQGNSA. This CDR3 contains 17 residues.

The chain employs TRBV21-1 and TRBJ1-2; the table's TRBD1 call for D was not verified on the DNA. TRBV21-1 is a documented pseudogene. This CDR3 is built from 16 residues. CDR3 loop: CASSSLRDRGVDGYTF. The CDR3 nucleotides are TGTGCCAGCAGTTCCCTGCGGGACAGGGGCGTGGATGGCTACACCTTC.

With respect to this clone: At one of its ends the junction is not consistent with the germline gene, which may arise from a read error. This rearrangement joins TRBV5-1 to TRBJ2-3, with TRBD1 matching over 7 bases. Germline loops: CDR1 SGHRS, CDR2 YFSETQ. CDR3 size: 15 residues. The CDR3 loop reads CASRLDRFRTDTQYF. CDR3 DNA sequence: TGCGCCAGCAGATTGGACAGGTTCAGGACAGATACGCAGTATTTT.